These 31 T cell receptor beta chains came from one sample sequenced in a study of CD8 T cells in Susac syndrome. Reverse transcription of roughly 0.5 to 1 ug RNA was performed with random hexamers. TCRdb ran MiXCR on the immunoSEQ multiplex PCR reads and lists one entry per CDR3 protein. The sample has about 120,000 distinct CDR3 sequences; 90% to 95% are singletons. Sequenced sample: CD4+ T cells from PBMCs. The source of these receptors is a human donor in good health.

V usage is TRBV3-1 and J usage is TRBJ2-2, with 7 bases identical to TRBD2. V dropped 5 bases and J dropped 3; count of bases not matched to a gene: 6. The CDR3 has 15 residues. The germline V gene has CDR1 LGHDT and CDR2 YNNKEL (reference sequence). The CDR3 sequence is CASSYGGTYTGELFF. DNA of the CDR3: TGTGCCAGCAGCTACGGGGGGACCTACACCGGGGAGCTGTTTTTT. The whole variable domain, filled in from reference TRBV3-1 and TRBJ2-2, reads DTAVSQTPKYLVTQMGNDKSIKCEQNLGHDTMYWYKQDSKKFLKIMFSYNNKELIINETVPNRFSPKSPDKAHLNLHINSLELGDSAVYFCASSYGGTYTGELFFGEGSRLTVL.

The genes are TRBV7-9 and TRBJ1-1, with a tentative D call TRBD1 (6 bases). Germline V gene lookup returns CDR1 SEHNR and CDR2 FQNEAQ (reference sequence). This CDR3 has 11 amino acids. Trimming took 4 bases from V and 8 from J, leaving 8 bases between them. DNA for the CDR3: TGTGCCAGCAGCTCCGGGACAGAAGCTTTCTTT. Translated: CASSSGTEAFF.

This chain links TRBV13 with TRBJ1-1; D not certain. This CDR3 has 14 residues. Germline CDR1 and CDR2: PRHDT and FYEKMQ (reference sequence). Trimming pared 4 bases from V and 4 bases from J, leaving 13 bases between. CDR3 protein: CASSSTAKGTEAFF. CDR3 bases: TGTGCCAGCAGCTCGACCGCTAAAGGCACTGAAGCTTTCTTT.

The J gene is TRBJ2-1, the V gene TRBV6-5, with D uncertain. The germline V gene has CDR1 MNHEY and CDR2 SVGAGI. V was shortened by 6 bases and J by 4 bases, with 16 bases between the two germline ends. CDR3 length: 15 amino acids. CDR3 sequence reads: CASSIVLAEYNEQFF. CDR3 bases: TGTGCCAGCAGCATTGTTCTGGCAGAATACAATGAGCAGTTCTTC.

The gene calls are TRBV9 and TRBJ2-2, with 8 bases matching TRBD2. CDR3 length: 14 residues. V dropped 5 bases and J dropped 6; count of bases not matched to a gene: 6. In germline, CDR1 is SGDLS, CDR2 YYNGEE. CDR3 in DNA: TGTGCCAGCAGGGCGGGAGGAGACTCCGGGGAGCTGTTTTTT. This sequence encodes CASRAGGDSGELFF.

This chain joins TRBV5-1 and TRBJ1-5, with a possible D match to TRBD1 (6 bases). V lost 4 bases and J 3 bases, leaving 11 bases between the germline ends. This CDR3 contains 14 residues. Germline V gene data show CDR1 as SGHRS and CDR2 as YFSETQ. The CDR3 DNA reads TGCGCCAGCAGCCCTACAGGGCTCAATCAGCCCCAGCATTTT. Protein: CASSPTGLNQPQHF.

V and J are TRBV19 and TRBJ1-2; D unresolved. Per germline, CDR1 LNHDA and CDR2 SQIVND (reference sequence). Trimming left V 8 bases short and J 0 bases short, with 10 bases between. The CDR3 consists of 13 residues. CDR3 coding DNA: TGTGCCAGTCAAGGCAGGCCTAACTATGGCTACACCTTC. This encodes CASQGRPNYGYTF.

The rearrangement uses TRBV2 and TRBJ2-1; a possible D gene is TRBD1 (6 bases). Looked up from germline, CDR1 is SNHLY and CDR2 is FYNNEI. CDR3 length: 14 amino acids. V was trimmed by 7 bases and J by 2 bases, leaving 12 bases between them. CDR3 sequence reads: CASKDRVPYNEQFF. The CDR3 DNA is TGTGCCAGCAAGGACAGAGTGCCCTACAATGAGCAGTTCTTC. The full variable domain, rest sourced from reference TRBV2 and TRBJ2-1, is EPEVTQTPSHQVTQMGQEVILRCVPISNHLYFYWYRQILGQKVEFLVSFYNNEISEKSEIFDDQFSVERPDGSNFTLKIRSTKLEDSAMYFCASKDRVPYNEQFFGPGTRLTVL.

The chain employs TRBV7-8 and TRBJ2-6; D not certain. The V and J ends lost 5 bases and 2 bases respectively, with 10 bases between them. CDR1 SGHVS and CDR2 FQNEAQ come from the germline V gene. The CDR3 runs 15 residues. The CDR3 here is CASSPTWAGANVLTF. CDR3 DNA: TGTGCCAGCAGCCCCACCTGGGCTGGGGCCAACGTCCTGACTTTC.

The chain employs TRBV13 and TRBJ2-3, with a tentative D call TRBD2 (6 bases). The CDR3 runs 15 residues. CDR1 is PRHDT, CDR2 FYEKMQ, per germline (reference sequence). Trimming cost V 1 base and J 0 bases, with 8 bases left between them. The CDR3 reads CASSLARGSTDTQYF. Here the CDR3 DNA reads TGTGCCAGCAGCTTAGCTCGGGGGAGCACAGATACGCAGTATTTT.

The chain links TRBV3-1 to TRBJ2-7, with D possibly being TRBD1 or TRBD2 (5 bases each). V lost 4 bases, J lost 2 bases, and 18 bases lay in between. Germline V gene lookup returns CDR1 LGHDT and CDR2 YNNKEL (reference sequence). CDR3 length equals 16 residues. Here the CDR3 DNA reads TGTGCCAGCAGCCCTCTCTCCGGGACGAAGCCCTACGAGCAGTACTTC. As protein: CASSPLSGTKPYEQYF.

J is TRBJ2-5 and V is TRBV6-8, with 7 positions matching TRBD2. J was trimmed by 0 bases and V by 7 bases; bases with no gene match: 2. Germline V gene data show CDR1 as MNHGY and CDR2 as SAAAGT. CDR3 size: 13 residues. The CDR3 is CASTRGDQETQYF. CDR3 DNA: TGTGCCAGCACCCGGGGGGACCAAGAGACCCAGTACTTC.

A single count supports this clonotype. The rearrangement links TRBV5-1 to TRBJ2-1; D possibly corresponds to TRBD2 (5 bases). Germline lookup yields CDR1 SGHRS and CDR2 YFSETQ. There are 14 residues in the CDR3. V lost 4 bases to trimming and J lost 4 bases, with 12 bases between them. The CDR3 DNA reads TGCGCCAGCAGCCCGGAGGCGACGTACAATGAGCAGTTCTTC. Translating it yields CASSPEATYNEQFF.

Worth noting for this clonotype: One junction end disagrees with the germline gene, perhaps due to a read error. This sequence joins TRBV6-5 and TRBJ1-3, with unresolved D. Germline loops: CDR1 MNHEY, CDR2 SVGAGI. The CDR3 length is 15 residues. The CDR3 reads CASRFGPDPGSTIYF. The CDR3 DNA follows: TGTGCCAGCAGATTCGGCCCCGATCCGGGAAGCACCATATATTTT.

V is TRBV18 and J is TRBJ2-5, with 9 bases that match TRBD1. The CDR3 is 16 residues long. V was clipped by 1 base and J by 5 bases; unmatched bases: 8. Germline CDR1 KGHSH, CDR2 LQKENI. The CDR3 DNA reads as TGTGCCAGCTCACCACGGGGACAGGGCCTTAGGGAGACCCAGTACTTC. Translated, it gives CASSPRGQGLRETQYF.

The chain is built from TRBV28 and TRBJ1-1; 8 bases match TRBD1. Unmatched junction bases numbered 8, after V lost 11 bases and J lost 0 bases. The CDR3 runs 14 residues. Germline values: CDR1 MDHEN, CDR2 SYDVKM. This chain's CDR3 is CAGGTGDMNTEAFF. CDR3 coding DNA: TGTGCCGGTGGGACAGGAGATATGAACACTGAAGCTTTCTTT.

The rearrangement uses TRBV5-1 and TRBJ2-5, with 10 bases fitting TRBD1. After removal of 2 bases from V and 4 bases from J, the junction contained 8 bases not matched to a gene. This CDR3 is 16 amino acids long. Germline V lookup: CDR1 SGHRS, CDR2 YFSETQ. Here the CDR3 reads CASSFGGTGEAETQYF. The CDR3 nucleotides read TGCGCCAGCAGCTTTGGGGGGACAGGGGAGGCAGAGACCCAGTACTTC.

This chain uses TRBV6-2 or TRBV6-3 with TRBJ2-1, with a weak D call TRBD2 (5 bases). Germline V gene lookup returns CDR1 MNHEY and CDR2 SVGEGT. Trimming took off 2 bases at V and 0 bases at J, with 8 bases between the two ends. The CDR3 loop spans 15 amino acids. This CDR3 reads CASSYESGSYNEQFF. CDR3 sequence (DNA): TGTGCCAGCAGTTACGAAAGCGGCTCCTACAATGAGCAGTTCTTC.

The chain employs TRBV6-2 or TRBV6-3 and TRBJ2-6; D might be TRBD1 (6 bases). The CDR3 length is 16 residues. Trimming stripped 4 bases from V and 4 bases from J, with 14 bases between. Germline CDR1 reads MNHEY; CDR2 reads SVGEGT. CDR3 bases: TGTGCCAGCAGTTCCGTTACAGGGACCGGGGCCAACGTCCTGACTTTC. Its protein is CASSSVTGTGANVLTF.

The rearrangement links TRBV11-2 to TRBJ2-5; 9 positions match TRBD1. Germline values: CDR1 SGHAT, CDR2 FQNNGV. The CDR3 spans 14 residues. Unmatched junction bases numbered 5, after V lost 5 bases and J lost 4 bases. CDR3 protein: CASSQGQGRETQYF. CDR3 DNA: TGTGCCAGCAGCCAAGGACAGGGGAGAGAGACCCAGTACTTC.

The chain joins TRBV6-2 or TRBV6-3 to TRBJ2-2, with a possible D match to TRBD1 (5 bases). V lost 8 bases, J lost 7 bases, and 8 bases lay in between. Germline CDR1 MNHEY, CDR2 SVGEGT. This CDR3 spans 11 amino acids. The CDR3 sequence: CASGQGGELFF. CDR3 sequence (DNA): TGTGCCAGCGGTCAGGGCGGGGAGCTGTTTTTT.

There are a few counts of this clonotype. The CDR3 spells CASGLAGATDTQYF. The DNA for the CDR3 is TGTGCCAGCGGCCTAGCGGGGGCCACAGATACGCAGTATTTT. The chain couples TRBV6-2 or TRBV6-3 to TRBJ2-3; 10 bases are shared with TRBD2. From germline, CDR1 is MNHEY and CDR2 SVGEGT. J gave up 2 bases and V 8 bases, and 4 bases lay outside the gene matches. The length of the CDR3 is 14 residues.

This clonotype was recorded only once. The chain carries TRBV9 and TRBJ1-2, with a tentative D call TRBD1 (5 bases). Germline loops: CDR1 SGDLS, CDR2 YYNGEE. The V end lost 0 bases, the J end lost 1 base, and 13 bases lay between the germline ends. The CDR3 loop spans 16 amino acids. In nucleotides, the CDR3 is TGTGCCAGCAGCGTAGATGGGGGAGGAATTAACTATGGCTACACCTTC. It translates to CASSVDGGGINYGYTF.

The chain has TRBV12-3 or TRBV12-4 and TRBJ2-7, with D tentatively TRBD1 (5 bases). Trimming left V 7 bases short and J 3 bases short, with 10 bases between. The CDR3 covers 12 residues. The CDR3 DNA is TGTGCCAGCACTCGACAGAACTACGAGCAGTACTTC. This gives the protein CASTRQNYEQYF.

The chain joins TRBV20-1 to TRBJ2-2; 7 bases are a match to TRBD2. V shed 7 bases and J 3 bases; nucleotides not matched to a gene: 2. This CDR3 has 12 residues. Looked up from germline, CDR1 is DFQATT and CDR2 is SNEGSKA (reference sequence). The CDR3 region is CSVAGDTGELFF. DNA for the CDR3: TGCAGTGTGGCGGGAGACACCGGGGAGCTGTTTTTT.

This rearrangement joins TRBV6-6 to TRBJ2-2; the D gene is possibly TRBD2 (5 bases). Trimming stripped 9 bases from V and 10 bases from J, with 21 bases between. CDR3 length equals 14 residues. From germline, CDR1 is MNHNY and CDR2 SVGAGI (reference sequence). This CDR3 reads CASGKASWSSELFF. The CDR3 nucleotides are TGTGCCAGTGGGAAAGCTAGCTGGAGTTCGGAGCTGTTTTTT.

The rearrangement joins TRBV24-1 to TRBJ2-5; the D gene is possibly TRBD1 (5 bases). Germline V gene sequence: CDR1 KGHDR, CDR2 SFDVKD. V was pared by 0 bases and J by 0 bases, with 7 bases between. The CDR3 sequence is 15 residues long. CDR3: CATSDLDSHQETQYF. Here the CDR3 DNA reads TGTGCCACCAGTGATTTGGACAGCCACCAAGAGACCCAGTACTTC.

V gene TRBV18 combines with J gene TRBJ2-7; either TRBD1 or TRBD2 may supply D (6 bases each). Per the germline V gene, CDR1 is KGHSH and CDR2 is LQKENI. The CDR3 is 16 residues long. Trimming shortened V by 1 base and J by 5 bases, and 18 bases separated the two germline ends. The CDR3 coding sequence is TGTGCCAGCTCACCACGAGGGGGGCGCACGAACCACGAGCAGTACTTC. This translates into CASSPRGGRTNHEQYF.

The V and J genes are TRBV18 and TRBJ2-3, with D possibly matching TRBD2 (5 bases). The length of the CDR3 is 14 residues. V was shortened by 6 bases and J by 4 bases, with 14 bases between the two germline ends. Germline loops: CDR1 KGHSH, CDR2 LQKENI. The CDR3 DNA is TGTGCCAGCTCCGCCGCGGGTGGCGCAGATACGCAGTATTTT. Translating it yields CASSAAGGADTQYF.

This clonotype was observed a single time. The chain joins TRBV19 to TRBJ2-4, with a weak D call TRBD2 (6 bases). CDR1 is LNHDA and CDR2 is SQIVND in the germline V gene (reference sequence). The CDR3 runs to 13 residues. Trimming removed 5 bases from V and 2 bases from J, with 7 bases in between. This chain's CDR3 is CASSGGSKNIQYF. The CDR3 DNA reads TGTGCCAGTAGTGGGGGGTCCAAAAACATTCAGTACTTC.

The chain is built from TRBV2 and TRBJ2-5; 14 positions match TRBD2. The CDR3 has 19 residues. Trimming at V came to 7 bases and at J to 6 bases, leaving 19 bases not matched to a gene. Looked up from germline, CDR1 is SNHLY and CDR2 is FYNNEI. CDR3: CASIGLAGGLLLDRKTQYF. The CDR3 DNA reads TGTGCCAGCATTGGACTAGCGGGAGGTCTTTTGTTAGACAGAAAGACCCAGTACTTC. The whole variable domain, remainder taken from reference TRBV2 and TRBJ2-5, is EPEVTQTPSHQVTQMGQEVILRCVPISNHLYFYWYRQILGQKVEFLVSFYNNEISEKSEIFDDQFSVERPDGSNFTLKIRSTKLEDSAMYFCASIGLAGGLLLDRKTQYFGPGTRLLVL.